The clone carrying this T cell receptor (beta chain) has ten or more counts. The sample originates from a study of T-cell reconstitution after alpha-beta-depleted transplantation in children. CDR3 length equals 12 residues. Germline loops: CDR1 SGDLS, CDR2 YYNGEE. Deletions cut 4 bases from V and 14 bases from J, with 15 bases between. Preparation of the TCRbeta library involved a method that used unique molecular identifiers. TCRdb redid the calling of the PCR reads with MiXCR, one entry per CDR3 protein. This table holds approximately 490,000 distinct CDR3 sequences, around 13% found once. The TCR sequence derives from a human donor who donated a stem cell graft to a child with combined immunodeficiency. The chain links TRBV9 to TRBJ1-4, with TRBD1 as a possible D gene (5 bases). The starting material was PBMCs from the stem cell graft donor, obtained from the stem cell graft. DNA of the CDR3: TGTGCCAGCAGCCCATCGAGGGGAAACCTGTTTTTT. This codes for CASSPSRGNLFF.